The sequence of this T cell receptor beta chain was determined in a study of T cell responses to AZD1222 COVID-19 vaccine. Sequencing used immunoSEQ multiplex PCR; TCRdb keeps in-frame clones, though not all of them. The profile shows 110,000 to 150,000 clones, around nine tenths of them singletons. General study findings and limits: Seropositivity was recorded at baseline in only a handful of AZD1222 recipients.

Remarks on this clone: Its antigen is not known.

Looked up from germline, CDR1 is MNHNS and CDR2 is SASEGT. This CDR3 contains 16 residues. J gave up 3 bases and V 2 bases, and 9 bases lay outside the gene matches. The input for sequencing was peripheral blood, taken on day 0 of AZD1222 vaccination. The chain couples TRBV6-1 to TRBJ2-7; 8 bases are shared with TRBD1. The TCR originated in an adult in good health. In DNA form, the CDR3 reads TGTGCCAGCAGTGAATACGACAGGGGCATGGGCTACGAGCAGTACTTC. Translation gives CASSEYDRGMGYEQYF.